This TCR beta chain came from a study of control samples from healthy donors and cancer patients. TCRdb keeps only in-frame clones here, not all; method: immunoSEQ multiplex PCR. This table holds approximately 140,000 clones, 91% found once. This CDR3 contains 13 residues. Germline lookup yields CDR1 LGHDT and CDR2 YNNKEL (reference sequence). V was cut by 4 bases and J by 2 bases, with 8 bases left in between. Sequencing was done on a sample of blood. The receptor was isolated from a man between 18 and 35 years old in good health. The rearrangement joins TRBV3-1 (or the pseudogene TRBV3-2) to TRBJ1-2; possible D gene TRBD1, 5 bases. The CDR3 bases are TGTGCCAGCAGCCCCCGGGACAACTATGGCTACACCTTC. It specifies CASSPRDNYGYTF.